The source of this T cell receptor (beta chain) is a study of monozygotic twins with inflammatory bowel disease. Findings of the study overall: Heterogeneous immunosuppressive treatment regimens may have introduced variability into patient repertoires.

With respect to this clonotype: Its matching antigen is unknown.

The length of the CDR3 is 18 residues. CDR1 and CDR2 (germline): SGHAT, FQNNGV. TCRdb reprocessed the 5' RACE reads, with one entry per CDR3 protein and no DNA. The clone table shows 200,000 to 250,000 distinct CDR3 sequences, with the ten largest holding 7.7%. This TCR derives from a human donor with ulcerative colitis or Crohn's disease, or a healthy co-twin of an affected twin (not recorded which). The sample consisted of blood. The V and J genes are TRBV11-2 and TRBJ2-3; no DNA is available, so the TRBD2 call from TCRdb remains unchecked. The CDR3: CASSSPGASADLSDTQYF.